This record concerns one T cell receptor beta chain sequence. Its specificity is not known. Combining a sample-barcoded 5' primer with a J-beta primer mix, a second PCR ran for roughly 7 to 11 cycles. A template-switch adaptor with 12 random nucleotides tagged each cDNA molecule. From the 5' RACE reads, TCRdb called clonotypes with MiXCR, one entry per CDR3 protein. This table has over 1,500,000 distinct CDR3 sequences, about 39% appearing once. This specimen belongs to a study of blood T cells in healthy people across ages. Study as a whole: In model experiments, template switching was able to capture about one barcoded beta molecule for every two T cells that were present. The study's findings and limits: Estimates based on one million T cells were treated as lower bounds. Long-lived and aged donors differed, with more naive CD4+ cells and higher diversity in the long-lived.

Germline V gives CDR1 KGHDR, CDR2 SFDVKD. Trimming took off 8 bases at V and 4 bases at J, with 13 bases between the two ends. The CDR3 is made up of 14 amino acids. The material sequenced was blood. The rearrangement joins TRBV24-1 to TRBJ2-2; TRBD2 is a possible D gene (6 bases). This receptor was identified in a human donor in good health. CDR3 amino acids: CATKGASVTGELFF. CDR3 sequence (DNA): TGTGCCACCAAAGGGGCTAGCGTCACCGGGGAGCTGTTTTTT.